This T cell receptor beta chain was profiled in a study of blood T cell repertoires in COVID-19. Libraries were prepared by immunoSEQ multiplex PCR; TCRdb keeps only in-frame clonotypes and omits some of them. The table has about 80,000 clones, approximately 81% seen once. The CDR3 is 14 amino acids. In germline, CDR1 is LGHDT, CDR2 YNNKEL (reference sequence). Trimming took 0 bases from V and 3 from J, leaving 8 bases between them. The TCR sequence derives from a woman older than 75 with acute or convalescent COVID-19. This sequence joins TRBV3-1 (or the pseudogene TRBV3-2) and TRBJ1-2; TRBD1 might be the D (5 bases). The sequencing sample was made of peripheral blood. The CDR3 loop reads CASSQERGYYGYTF. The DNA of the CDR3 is TGTGCCAGCAGCCAAGAACGGGGGTACTATGGCTACACCTTC.